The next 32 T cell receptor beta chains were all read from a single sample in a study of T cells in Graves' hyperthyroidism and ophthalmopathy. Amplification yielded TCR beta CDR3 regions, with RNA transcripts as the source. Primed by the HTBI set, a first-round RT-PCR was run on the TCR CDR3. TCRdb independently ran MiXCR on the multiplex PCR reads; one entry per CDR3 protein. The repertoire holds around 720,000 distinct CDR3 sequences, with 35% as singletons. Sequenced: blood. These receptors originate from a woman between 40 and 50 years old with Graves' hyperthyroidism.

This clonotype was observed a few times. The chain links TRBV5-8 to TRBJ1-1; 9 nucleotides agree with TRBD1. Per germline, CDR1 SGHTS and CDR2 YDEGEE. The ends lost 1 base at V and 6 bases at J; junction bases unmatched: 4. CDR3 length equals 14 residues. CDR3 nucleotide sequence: TGTGCCAGCAGCTTGTGGGACAGGGCGTCTGAAGCTTTCTTT. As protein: CASSLWDRASEAFF.

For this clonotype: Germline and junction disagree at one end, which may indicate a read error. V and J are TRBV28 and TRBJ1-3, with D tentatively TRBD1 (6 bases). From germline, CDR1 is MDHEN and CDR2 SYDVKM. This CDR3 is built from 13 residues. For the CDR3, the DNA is TGTGCCAGCAGTCTTGAGGGGGTCCTCCTTCCCCATTTT. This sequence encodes CASSLEGVLLPHF.

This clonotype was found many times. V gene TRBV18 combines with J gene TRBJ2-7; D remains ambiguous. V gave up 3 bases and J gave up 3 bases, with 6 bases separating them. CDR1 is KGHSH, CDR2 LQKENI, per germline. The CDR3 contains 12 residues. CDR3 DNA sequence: TGTGCCAGCTCACCTGCCAGCTACGAGCAGTACTTC. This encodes CASSPASYEQYF.

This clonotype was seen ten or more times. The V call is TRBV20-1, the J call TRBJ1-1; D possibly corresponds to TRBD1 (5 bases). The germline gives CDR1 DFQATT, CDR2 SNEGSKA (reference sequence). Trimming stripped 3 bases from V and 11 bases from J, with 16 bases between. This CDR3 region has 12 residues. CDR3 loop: CSASSLSRGAFF. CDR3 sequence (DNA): TGCAGTGCTAGTTCATTGTCTCGGGGGGCTTTCTTT.

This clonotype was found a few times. In DNA form, the CDR3 reads TGTGCCGTAGAAGGGGGCCTGGGCAATCAGCCCCAGCATTTT. Amino acid sequence: CAVEGGLGNQPQHF. The gene calls are TRBV6-6 and TRBJ1-5, with 7 bases identical to TRBD1. This CDR3 contains 14 residues. Germline-derived CDR1 and CDR2 are MNHNY and SVGAGI (reference sequence). J lost 2 bases, V lost 11 bases, and 9 bases had no gene match.

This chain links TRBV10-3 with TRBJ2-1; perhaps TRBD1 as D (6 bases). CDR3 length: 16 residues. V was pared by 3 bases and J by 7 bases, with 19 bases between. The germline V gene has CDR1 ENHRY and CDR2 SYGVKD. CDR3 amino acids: CAISDLGQGHGNEQFF. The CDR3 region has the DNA TGTGCCATCAGTGACCTAGGGCAGGGACATGGGAATGAGCAGTTCTTC.

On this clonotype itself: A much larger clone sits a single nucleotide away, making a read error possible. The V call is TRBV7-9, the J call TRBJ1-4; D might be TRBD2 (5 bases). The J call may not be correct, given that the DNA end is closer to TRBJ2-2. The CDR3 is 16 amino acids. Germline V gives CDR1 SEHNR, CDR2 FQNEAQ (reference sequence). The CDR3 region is CASSVPRPGNTGELFF. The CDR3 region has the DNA TGTGCCAGTAGCGTACCCAGGCCAGGGAACACCGGGGAGCTGTTTTTT.

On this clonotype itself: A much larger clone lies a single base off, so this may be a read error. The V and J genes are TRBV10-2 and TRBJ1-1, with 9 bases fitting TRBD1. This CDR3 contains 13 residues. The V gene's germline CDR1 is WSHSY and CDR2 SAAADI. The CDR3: CASPALDRGEAFF. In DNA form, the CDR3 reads TGTGCCAGCCCAGCGTTGGACAGGGGAGAAGCTTTCTTT.

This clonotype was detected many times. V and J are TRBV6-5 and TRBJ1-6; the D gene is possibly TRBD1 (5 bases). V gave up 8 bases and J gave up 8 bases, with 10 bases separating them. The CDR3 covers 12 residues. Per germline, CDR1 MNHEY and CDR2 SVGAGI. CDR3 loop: CASDSSDSPLHF. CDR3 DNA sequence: TGTGCCAGCGACAGTTCTGATTCACCCCTCCACTTT.

The CDR3 is CASSAGGGEKLFF. The CDR3 bases are TGTGCCAGCAGTGCCGGGGGCGGTGAAAAACTGTTTTTT. V is TRBV25-1 and J is TRBJ1-4; tentative D call: TRBD1 (6 bases). V was pared by 4 bases and J by 7 bases, with 10 bases between. Germline V gene data show CDR1 as MGHDK and CDR2 as SYGVNS. The length of the CDR3 is 13 residues.

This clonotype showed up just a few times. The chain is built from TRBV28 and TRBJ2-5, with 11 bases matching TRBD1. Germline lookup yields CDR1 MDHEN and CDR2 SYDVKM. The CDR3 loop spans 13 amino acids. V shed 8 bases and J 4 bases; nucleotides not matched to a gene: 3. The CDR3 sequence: CASGTGGLETQYF. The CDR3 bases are TGTGCCAGCGGGACAGGGGGTCTAGAGACCCAGTACTTC.

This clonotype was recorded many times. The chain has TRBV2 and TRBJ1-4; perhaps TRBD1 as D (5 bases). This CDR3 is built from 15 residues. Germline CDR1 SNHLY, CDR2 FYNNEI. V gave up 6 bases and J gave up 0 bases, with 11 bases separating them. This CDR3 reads CASSGDSATNEKLFF. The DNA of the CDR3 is TGTGCCAGCAGCGGGGACTCCGCAACTAATGAAAAACTGTTTTTT.

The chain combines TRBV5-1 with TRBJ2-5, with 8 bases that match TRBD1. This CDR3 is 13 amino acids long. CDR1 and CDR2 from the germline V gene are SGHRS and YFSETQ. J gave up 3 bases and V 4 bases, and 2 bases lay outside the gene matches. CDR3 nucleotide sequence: TGCGCCAGCAGCCCGGGACAGGAAGAGACCCAGTACTTC. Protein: CASSPGQEETQYF.

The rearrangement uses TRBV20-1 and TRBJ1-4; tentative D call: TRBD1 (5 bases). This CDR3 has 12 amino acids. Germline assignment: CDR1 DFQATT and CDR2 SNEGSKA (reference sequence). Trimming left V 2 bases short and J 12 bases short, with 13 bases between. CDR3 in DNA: TGCAGTGCTAGAAATGGGGGGACTCAACTGTTTTTT. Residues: CSARNGGTQLFF.

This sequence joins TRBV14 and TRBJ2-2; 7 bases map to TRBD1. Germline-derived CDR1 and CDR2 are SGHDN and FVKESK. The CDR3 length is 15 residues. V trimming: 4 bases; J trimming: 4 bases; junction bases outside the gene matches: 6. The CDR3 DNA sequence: TGTGCCAGCAGCCCCTTGGGACAGAGCACCGGGGAGCTGTTTTTT. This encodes CASSPLGQSTGELFF.

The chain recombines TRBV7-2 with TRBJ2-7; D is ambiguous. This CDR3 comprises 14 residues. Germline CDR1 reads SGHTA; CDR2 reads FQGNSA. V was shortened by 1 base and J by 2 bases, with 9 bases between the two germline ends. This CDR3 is CASSLVLSPYEQYF. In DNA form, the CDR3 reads TGTGCCAGCAGCTTAGTACTCAGTCCCTACGAGCAGTACTTC.

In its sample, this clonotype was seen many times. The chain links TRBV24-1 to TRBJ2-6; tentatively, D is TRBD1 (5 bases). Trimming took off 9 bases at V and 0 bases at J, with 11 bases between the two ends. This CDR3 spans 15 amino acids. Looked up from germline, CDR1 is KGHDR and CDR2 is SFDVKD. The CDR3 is CATGAPFSGANVLTF. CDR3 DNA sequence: TGTGCCACCGGGGCACCTTTCTCTGGGGCCAACGTCCTGACTTTC.

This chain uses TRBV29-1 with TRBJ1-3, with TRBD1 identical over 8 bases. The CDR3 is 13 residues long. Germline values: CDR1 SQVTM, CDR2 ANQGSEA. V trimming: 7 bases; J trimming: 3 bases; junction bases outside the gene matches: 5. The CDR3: CSAWTGNGNTIYF. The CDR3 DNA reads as TGCAGCGCCTGGACAGGGAATGGAAACACCATATATTTT. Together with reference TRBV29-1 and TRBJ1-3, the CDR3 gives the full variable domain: SAVISQKPSRDICQRGTSLTIQCQVDSQVTMMFWYRQQPGQSLTLIATANQGSEATYESGFVIDKFPISRPNLTFSTLTVSNMSPEDSSIYLCSAWTGNGNTIYFGEGSWLTVV.

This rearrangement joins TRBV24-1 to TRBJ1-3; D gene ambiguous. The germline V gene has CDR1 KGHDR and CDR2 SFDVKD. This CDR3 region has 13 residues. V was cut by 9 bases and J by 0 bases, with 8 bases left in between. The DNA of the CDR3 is TGTGCCACCCAGCAGGCCTCTGGAAACACCATATATTTT. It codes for CATQQASGNTIYF.

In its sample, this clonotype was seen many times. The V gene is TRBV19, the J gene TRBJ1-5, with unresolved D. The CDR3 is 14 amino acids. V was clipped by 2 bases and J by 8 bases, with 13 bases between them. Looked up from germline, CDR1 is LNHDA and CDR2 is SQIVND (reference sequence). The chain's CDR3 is CASSILHRPEPQHF. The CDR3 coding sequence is TGTGCCAGTAGTATACTACATCGCCCAGAGCCCCAGCATTTT.

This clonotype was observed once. The CDR3 region is CSARGRTSGRSYNEQFF. The CDR3 DNA reads as TGCAGTGCTAGAGGCAGGACTAGCGGGAGGTCGTACAATGAGCAGTTCTTC. This chain links TRBV20-1 with TRBJ2-1; TRBD2 aligns across 14 bases. The ends lost 1 base at V and 4 bases at J; junction bases unmatched: 6. CDR1 is DFQATT, CDR2 SNEGSKA, per germline (reference sequence). This CDR3 spans 17 amino acids.

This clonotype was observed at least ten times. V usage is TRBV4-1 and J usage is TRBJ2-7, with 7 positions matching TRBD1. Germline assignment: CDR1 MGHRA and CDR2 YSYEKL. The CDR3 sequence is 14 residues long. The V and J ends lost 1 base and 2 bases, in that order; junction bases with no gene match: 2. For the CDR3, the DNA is TGCGCCAGCAGCCAAGTCGACAGGGCCTACGAGCAGTACTTC. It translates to CASSQVDRAYEQYF.

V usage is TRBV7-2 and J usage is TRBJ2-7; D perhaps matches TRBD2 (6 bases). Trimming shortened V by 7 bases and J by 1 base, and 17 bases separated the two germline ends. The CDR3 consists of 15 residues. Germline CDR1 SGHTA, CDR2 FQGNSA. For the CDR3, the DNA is TGTGCCAGCACCGCGGACTATATAGGGTCCTACGAGCAGTACTTC. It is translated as CASTADYIGSYEQYF.

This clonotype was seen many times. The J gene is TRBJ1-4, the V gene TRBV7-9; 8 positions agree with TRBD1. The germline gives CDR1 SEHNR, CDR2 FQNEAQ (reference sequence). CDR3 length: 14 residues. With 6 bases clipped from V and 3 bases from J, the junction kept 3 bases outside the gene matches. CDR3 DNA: TGTGCCAGCAGGTCGGACAGGGCTAATGAAAAACTGTTTTTT. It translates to CASRSDRANEKLFF.

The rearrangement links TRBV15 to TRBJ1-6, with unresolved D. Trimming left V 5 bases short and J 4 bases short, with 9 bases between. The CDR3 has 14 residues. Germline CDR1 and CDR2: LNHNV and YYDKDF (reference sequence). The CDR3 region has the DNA TGTGCCACCAGCTTGAGGTCGTATAATTCACCCCTCCACTTT. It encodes CATSLRSYNSPLHF.

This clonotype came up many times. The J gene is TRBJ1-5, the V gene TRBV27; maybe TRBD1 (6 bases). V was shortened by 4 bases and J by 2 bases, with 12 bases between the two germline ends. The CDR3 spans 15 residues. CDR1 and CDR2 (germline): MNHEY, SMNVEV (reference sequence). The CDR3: CASSSVTGRNQPQHF. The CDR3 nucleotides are TGTGCCAGCAGTTCGGTAACAGGGCGCAATCAGCCCCAGCATTTT.

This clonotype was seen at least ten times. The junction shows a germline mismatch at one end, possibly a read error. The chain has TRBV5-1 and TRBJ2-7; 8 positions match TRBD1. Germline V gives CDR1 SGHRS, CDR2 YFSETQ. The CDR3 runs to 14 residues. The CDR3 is CASSFGQGGYEQYF. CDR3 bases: TGTGCCAGCAGCTTCGGACAGGGAGGCTACGAGCAGTACTTC.

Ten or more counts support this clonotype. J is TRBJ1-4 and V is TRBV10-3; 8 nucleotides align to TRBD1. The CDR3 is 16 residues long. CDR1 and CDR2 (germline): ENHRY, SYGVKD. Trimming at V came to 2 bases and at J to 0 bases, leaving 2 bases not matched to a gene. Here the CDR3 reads CAISEGTGATNEKLFF. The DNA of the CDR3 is TGTGCCATCAGTGAGGGGACAGGAGCAACTAATGAAAAACTGTTTTTT.

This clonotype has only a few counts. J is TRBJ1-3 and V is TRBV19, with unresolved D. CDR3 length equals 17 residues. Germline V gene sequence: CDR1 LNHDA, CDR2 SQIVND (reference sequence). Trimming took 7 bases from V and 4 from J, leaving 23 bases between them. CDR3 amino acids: CASTNPPRRTLGNTIYF. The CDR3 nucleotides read TGTGCCAGTACCAATCCACCCCGTCGGACTCTCGGAAACACCATATATTTT.

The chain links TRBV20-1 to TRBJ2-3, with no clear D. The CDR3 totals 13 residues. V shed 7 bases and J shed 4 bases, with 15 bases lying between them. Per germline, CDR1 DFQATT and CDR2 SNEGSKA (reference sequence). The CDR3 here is CSGLLVGPDTQYF. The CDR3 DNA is TGCAGTGGCCTATTGGTCGGACCAGATACGCAGTATTTT.

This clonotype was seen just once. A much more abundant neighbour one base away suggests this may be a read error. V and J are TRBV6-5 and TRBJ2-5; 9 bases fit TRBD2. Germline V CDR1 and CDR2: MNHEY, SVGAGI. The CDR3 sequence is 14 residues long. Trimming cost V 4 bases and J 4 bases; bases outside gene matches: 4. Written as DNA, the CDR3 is TGTGCCAGCAGTTGCCAACTAGCGGGAGAGACCCAGTACTTC. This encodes CASSCQLAGETQYF.

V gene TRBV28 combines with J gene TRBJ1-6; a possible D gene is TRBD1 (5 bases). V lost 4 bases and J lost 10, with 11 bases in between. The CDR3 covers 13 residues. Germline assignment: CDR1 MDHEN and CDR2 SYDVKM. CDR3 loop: CASSCPGHSPLHF. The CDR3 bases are TGTGCCAGCAGTTGCCCGGGGCACTCACCCCTCCACTTT.